This T cell receptor beta chain was obtained from a study of blood T cell repertoires in COVID-19. Germline values: CDR1 SGHTA, CDR2 FQGTGA. J lost 7 bases, V lost 5 bases, and 6 bases had no gene match. This CDR3 contains 13 residues. Generated by immunoSEQ multiplex PCR, the TCRdb table keeps only in-frame clones and is missing some. The sample holds a few hundred thousand clones; 80% to 90% are singletons and the top ten take 1%. Two negative PCRs, clearance, or symptom resolution were required of recovered Cohort 3 donors. Sequenced sample: PBMCs or T cells enriched from blood (not recorded which). The receptor comes from a man between 18 and 35 years old who had recovered from COVID-19. The chain uses TRBV7-3 and TRBJ2-7, with 9 bases that match TRBD1. This chain's CDR3 is CASSTGQGREQYF. CDR3 sequence (DNA): TGTGCCAGCAGCACAGGACAGGGGCGAGAGCAGTACTTC. Using reference TRBV7-3 and TRBJ2-7 for the parts outside the CDR3, the full variable domain is GAGVSQTPSNKVTEKGKYVELRCDPISGHTALYWYRQSLGQGPEFLIYFQGTGAADDSGLPNDRFFAVRPEGSVSTLKIQRTERGDSAVYLCASSTGQGREQYFGPGTRLTVT.